These 20 T cell receptor beta chains were sequenced from one sample in a study of blood T cells in healthy people across ages. A second about 7 to 12 cycle PCR used barcoded and J-beta primers. From the 5' RACE reads, TCRdb called clonotypes with MiXCR, one entry per CDR3 protein. The sample shows 850,000 to 950,000 distinct CDR3 sequences, under 35% of them seen only once. The material sequenced was blood. The source of these receptors is a woman of 80 years or more in good health.

This clonotype was counted a few times. The chain has TRBV11-2 and TRBJ2-2, with 9 positions matching TRBD1. The length of the CDR3 is 16 residues. Germline V CDR1 and CDR2: SGHAT, FQNNGV. The V gene end was trimmed by 5 bases and the J gene end by 4 bases; junction bases not matched to a gene: 8. The CDR3 reads CASSPQGATGTGELFF. DNA for the CDR3: TGTGCCAGCAGCCCACAGGGGGCAACAGGCACCGGGGAGCTGTTTTTT.

This clonotype has just a few counts. The gene calls are TRBV20-1 and TRBJ1-2; the D is unclear. The V gene's germline CDR1 is DFQATT and CDR2 SNEGSKA (reference sequence). CDR3 length: 13 amino acids. The ends were cut back, 0 bases at V and 2 bases at J, with 7 bases in the middle. CDR3 sequence reads: CSARDWVNYGYTF. CDR3 coding DNA: TGCAGTGCTAGAGATTGGGTAAACTATGGCTACACCTTC.

In regard to this clonotype: A clone one base away is much larger, so this may be a read error. The chain couples TRBV7-2 to TRBJ1-4, with 9 bases fitting TRBD1. This CDR3 is built from 14 residues. Germline values: CDR1 SGHTA, CDR2 FQGNSA. CDR3 bases: TGTGCCAGCAGCAGGACAGGGGCGGCTGGAAAACCGTTTTTT. Translated, it gives CASSRTGAAGKPFF.

This clonotype was recorded at least ten times. The chain carries TRBV5-1 and TRBJ2-3; TRBD1 matches 8 bases. CDR1 and CDR2 from the germline V gene are SGHRS and YFSETQ. CDR3 length equals 14 residues. The ends lost 4 bases at V and 6 bases at J; junction bases unmatched: 7. This CDR3 is CASSGQGPYDTQYF. The CDR3 DNA follows: TGCGCCAGCAGCGGACAGGGTCCATACGATACGCAGTATTTT.

In its sample, this clonotype was seen many times. CDR3 in amino acids: CAISESGQLAKNIQYF. The CDR3 region has the DNA TGTGCCATCAGTGAGTCGGGTCAGTTAGCCAAAAACATTCAGTACTTC. The gene calls are TRBV10-3 and TRBJ2-4; the D is unclear. The CDR3 is made up of 16 amino acids. Trimming took 0 bases from V and 0 from J, leaving 9 bases between them. Germline values: CDR1 ENHRY, CDR2 SYGVKD.

The genes are TRBV9 and TRBJ2-3, with D maybe TRBD2 (6 bases). CDR1 and CDR2 from the germline V gene are SGDLS and YYNGEE. This CDR3 is 14 amino acids long. V lost 4 bases and J lost 2, with 11 bases in between. CDR3 sequence: CASSTRDFTDTQYF. As DNA, the CDR3 is TGTGCCAGCAGCACCCGGGACTTCACAGATACGCAGTATTTT.

In its sample, this clonotype was seen many times. The chain has TRBV5-1 and TRBJ2-2, with D maybe TRBD2 (5 bases). The V end was cut by 4 bases, the J end by 0 bases, with 7 bases between. Per germline, CDR1 SGHRS and CDR2 YFSETQ. CDR3 length: 14 residues. CDR3 nucleotides: TGCGCCAGCAGCCCACTAGCGAACACCGGGGAGCTGTTTTTT. Protein: CASSPLANTGELFF.

The chain employs TRBV6-1 and TRBJ1-6; perhaps TRBD1 as D (6 bases). The CDR3 spans 17 residues. V was shortened by 1 base and J by 4 bases, with 14 bases between the two germline ends. Germline V gene data show CDR1 as MNHNS and CDR2 as SASEGT. The CDR3 loop reads CASSEVLQGGYNSPLHF. The DNA for the CDR3 is TGTGCCAGCAGTGAAGTCCTACAGGGAGGGTATAATTCACCCCTCCACTTT.

This clonotype occurred many times. This chain links TRBV12-3 or TRBV12-4 with TRBJ2-1, with TRBD2 as a possible D gene (7 bases). Trimming left V 2 bases short and J 6 bases short, with 14 bases between. CDR3 length equals 15 residues. This chain's CDR3 is CASSLSGGWVNEQFF. CDR3 nucleotides: TGTGCCAGCAGTTTATCGGGGGGCTGGGTCAATGAGCAGTTCTTC.

V and J are TRBV20-1 and TRBJ1-5; 7 nucleotides line up with TRBD1. Trimming removed 2 bases from V and 4 bases from J; junction bases left unmatched: 5. The CDR3 loop spans 14 amino acids. CDR1 DFQATT and CDR2 SNEGSKA come from the germline V gene (reference sequence). Written as DNA, the CDR3 is TGCAGTGCTAGACAGGGGGAGAGTAATCAGCCCCAGCATTTT. Translation: CSARQGESNQPQHF.

This clonotype has at least ten counts. This rearrangement joins TRBV5-1 to TRBJ1-4; D perhaps matches TRBD1 (6 bases). V lost 7 bases and J lost 4, with 17 bases in between. Germline CDR1 and CDR2: SGHRS and YFSETQ. The CDR3 has 15 amino acids. The CDR3 is CASSRQTGLNEKLFF. CDR3 DNA sequence: TGCGCCAGCTCCCGACAGACAGGCCTTAATGAAAAACTGTTTTTT.

The rearrangement joins TRBV20-1 to TRBJ2-3; 8 positions match TRBD2. The CDR3 spans 14 residues. V shed 5 bases, J shed 4 bases, and the junction held 8 bases outside the gene matches. CDR1 and CDR2 (germline): DFQATT, SNEGSKA (reference sequence). As DNA, the CDR3 is TGCAGTGCTCCGATAGCGGGGAGGCCAGATACGCAGTATTTT. Translation: CSAPIAGRPDTQYF.

This clonotype was detected only a few times. For the CDR3, the DNA is TGTGCCAGCAGCGTCCACAACACTGAAGCTTTCTTT. Its translation: CASSVHNTEAFF. V gene TRBV11-2 combines with J gene TRBJ1-1; D ambiguous. V shed 5 bases and J shed 2 bases, with 6 bases lying between them. The CDR3 is 12 amino acids. CDR1 is SGHAT, CDR2 FQNNGV, per germline.

The chain recombines TRBV5-5 with TRBJ1-6; D unclear. The CDR3 is 12 amino acids. Trimming removed 6 bases at V and 8 bases at J, with 9 bases between. Looked up from germline, CDR1 is SGHKS and CDR2 is YYEKEE (reference sequence). The DNA of the CDR3 is TGTGCCAGCACGGGTAACGATTCACCCCTCCACTTT. This gives the protein CASTGNDSPLHF. The full variable domain, in which reference TRBV5-5 and TRBJ1-6 provide the parts outside the CDR3, is DAGVTQSPTHLIKTRGQQVTLRCSPISGHKSVSWYQQVLGQGPQFIFQYYEKEERGRGNFPDRFSARQFPNYSSELNVNALLLGDSALYLCASTGNDSPLHFGNGTRLTVT.

This clonotype has at least ten counts. This chain links TRBV12-3 or TRBV12-4 with TRBJ2-1; D gene unclear. Trimming stripped 2 bases from V and 5 bases from J, with 10 bases between. This CDR3 has 14 amino acids. CDR3 in DNA: TGTGCCAGCAGTTTATATAGAGGAAACAATGAGCAGTTCTTC. It yields the protein CASSLYRGNNEQFF.

CDR3 amino acids: CTTRGKQGGYGYTF. The CDR3 coding sequence is TGTACCACAAGGGGCAAGCAAGGAGGCTATGGCTACACCTTC. The rearrangement joins TRBV6-5 to TRBJ1-2; D is possibly TRBD1 (5 bases). Germline CDR1 MNHEY, CDR2 SVGAGI. The CDR3 contains 14 residues.

The CDR3 region has the DNA TGCAGCGTTGCGGCAGGGGAACAGAGTGAGCAGTTCTTC. This sequence encodes CSVAAGEQSEQFF. The chain carries TRBV29-1 and TRBJ2-1; TRBD1 is a possible D gene (6 bases). Germline values: CDR1 SQVTM, CDR2 ANQGSEA. Between the trimmed V and J ends, which lost 4 bases and 9 bases, there was a span of 16 bases. The CDR3 loop spans 13 amino acids.

In this sample, this clonotype turned up many times. The V and J genes are TRBV24-1 and TRBJ2-3; D gene unclear. The CDR3 consists of 18 residues. Trimming took 4 bases from V and 1 from J, leaving 20 bases between them. Germline lookup yields CDR1 KGHDR and CDR2 SFDVKD. CDR3 sequence: CATSDPLPAVGGTDTQYF. The DNA for the CDR3 is TGTGCCACCAGTGACCCCCTCCCGGCGGTCGGCGGCACAGATACGCAGTATTTT.

The rearrangement joins TRBV4-1 to TRBJ1-1; possibly TRBD1 for D (6 bases). Trimming removed 3 bases at V and 0 bases at J, with 11 bases between. Germline CDR1 is MGHRA and CDR2 is YSYEKL. The CDR3 has 15 amino acids. The CDR3 DNA is TGCGCCAGCAGCCACCGGACAGTATTGAACACTGAAGCTTTCTTT. This encodes CASSHRTVLNTEAFF.

The V call is TRBV19, the J call TRBJ2-1, with TRBD2 matching 14 bases. Germline loops: CDR1 LNHDA, CDR2 SQIVND (reference sequence). V gave up 0 bases and J gave up 9 bases; unmatched junction bases: 10. This CDR3 has 18 amino acids. CDR3 sequence: CASSIDRLAGGYGTEQFF. CDR3 DNA sequence: TGTGCCAGTAGTATAGACCGACTAGCGGGGGGGTATGGCACTGAGCAGTTCTTC.